This T cell receptor (beta chain) was captured in a study of neurological immune-mediated disorders. Regarding the study as a whole: Neither clinical nor MRI features were found to be associated with the multiple sclerosis repertoire cluster.

CDR1 SGHDN and CDR2 FVKESK come from the germline V gene. V lost 4 bases and J 1 base, leaving 8 bases between the germline ends. This CDR3 has 15 residues. This clonotype has only a few counts. Its antigen remains unidentified. 5'RACE with 10-nucleotide random UMIs produced the cDNA. TCRdb re-derived calls from the 5' RACE reads in MiXCR, one entry per CDR3 protein. Among 55,000 to 65,000 distinct CDR3 sequences, about 3.5% were seen once, and the ten largest hold more than 2%. Unsorted libraries came from 2 million PBMCs stored at -80 °C. Sequencing was done on a sample of PBMCs. The rearrangement links TRBV14 to TRBJ2-6; D is ambiguous. The TCR was taken from a woman between 50 and 59 years old with multiple sclerosis. The CDR3 reads CASSPYASGANVLTF. For the CDR3, the DNA is TGTGCCAGCAGCCCGTACGCTTCTGGGGCCAACGTCCTGACTTTC.